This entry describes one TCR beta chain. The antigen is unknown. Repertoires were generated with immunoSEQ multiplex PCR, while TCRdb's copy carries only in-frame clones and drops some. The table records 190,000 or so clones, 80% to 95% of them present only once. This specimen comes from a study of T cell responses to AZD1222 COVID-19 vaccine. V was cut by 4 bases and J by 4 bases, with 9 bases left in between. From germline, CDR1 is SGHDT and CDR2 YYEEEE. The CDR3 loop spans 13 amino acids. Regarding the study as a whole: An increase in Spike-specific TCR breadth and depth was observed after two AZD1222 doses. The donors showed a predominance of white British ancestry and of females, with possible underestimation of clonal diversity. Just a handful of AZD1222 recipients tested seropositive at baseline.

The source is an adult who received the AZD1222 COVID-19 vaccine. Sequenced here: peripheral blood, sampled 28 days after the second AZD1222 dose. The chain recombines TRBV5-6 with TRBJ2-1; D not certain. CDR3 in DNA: TGTGCCAGCAGCACTTCTGGATACAATGAGCAGTTCTTC. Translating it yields CASSTSGYNEQFF.